This is a list of T cell receptor beta chains from one sample in a study of blood T cell repertoires in COVID-19. TCRdb's table, derived via immunoSEQ multiplex PCR, lists solely in-frame clones and lacks some. The repertoire holds 50,000 to 70,000 clones, with 75% to 95% as singletons. Sequencing input: peripheral blood. Source of these receptors: a woman of 80 years or more with active COVID-19. The CDR3 runs from the conserved cysteine through the conserved F or W. The order of the fields is V gene, CDR3 length, clone size, J gene, D gene, CDR3 DNA, CDR3 protein. D genes are given only for firm matches. Expanded clones get a size class; other rows say once, few or many, or leave the size out.

TRBV28	12	once	TRBJ2-2	.	TGTGCCAGCAGGCGGGACAGCGGGGAGCTGTTTTTT	CASRRDSGELFF
TRBV3-1/TRBV3-2	12	.	TRBJ2-7	.	TGTGCCAGCAGCCAAGCCCTGTACGAGCAGTACTTC	CASSQALYEQYF
TRBV3-1/TRBV3-2	15	once	TRBJ2-3	.	TGTGCCAGCAGCGCGGGGTCGGCTAGCACAGATACGCAGTATTTT	CASSAGSASTDTQYF
TRBV19	12	.	TRBJ2-7	.	TGTGCCAGCAGGTCCCGGAACTACGAGCAGTACTTC	CASRSRNYEQYF
TRBV12-3/TRBV12-4	12	.	TRBJ1-2	TRBD1	TGTGCCAGCACAAGGGACAGCGGAGGCTACACCTTC	CASTRDSGGYTF
TRBV5-1	16	.	TRBJ2-4	.	TGCGCCAGCAGCTTGGGGGGACTCCGGGGTCTAAACATTCAGTACTTC	CASSLGGLRGLNIQYF
TRBV6-5	14	.	TRBJ1-1	.	TGTGCCAGCAGTTCTCGAATCCGGACATTTGAAGCTTTCTTT	CASSSRIRTFEAFF
TRBV27	15	.	TRBJ1-1	.	TGTGCCAGCACCCACCCGGGTCCTTTAGGCACTGAAGCTTTCTTT	CASTHPGPLGTEAFF
TRBV19	13	.	TRBJ1-2	.	TGTGCCAGTAGTAGGGGCCCCTTGGATGGCTACACCTTC	CASSRGPLDGYTF
TRBV2	13	once	TRBJ2-3	.	TGTGCCAGCAGTGGGGAGAGCACAGATACGCAGTATTTT	CASSGESTDTQYF
TRBV7-8	16	.	TRBJ2-1	TRBD1	TGTGCCAGCAGTCAACTAGGGACAGGGGGGGACAATGAGCAGTTCTTC	CASSQLGTGGDNEQFF
TRBV11-2	16	.	TRBJ2-5	TRBD2	TGTGCCAGCAGCGCCCACATGACTAGCGGGAGTAAGACCCAGTACTTC	CASSAHMTSGSKTQYF